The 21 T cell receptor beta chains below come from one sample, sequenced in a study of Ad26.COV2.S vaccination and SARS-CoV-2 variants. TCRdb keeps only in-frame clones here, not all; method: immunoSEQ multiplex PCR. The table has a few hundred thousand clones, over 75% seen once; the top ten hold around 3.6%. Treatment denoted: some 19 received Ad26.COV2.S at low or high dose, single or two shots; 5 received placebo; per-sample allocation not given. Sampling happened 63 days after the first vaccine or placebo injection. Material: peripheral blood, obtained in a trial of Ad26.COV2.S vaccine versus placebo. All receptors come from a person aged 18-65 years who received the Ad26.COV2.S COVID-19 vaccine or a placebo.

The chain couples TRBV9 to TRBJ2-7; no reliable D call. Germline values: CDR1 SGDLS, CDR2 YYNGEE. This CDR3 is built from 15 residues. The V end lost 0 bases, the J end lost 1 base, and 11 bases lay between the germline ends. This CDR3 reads CASSVDSQVSYEQYF. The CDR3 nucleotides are TGTGCCAGCAGCGTAGATAGTCAGGTATCCTACGAGCAGTACTTC.

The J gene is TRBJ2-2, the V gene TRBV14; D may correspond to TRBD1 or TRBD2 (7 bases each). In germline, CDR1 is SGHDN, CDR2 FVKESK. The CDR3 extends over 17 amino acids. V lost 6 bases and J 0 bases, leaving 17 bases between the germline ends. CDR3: CASRPFRGGTNTGELFF. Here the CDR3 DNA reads TGTGCCAGCAGGCCATTCAGGGGGGGAACGAACACCGGGGAGCTGTTTTTT.

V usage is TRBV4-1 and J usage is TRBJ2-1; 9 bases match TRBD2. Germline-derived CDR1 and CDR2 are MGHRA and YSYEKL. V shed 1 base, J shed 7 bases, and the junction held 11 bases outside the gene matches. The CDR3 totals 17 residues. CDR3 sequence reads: CASSQGVGGGAINEQFF. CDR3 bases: TGCGCCAGCAGCCAAGGGGTCGGCGGGGGGGCCATTAATGAGCAGTTCTTC.

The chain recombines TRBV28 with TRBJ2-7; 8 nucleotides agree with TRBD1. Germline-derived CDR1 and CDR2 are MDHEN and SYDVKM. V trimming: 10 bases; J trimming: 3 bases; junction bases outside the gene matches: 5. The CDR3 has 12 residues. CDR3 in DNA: TGTGCCATCGTTGGACAGGGCTACGAGCAGTACTTC. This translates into CAIVGQGYEQYF. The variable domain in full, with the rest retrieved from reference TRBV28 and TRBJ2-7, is DVKVTQSSRYLVKRTGEKVFLECVQDMDHENMFWYRQDPGLGLRLIYFSYDVKMKEKGDIPEGYSVSREKKERFSLILESASTNQTSMYLCAIVGQGYEQYFGPGTRLTVT.

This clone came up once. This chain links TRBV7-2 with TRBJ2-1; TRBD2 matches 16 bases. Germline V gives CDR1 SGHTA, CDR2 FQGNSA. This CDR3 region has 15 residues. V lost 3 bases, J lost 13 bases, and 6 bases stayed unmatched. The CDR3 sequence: CASSLGLAGGPEQFF. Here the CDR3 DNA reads TGTGCCAGCAGCTTGGGACTAGCGGGGGGGCCCGAACAGTTCTTC.

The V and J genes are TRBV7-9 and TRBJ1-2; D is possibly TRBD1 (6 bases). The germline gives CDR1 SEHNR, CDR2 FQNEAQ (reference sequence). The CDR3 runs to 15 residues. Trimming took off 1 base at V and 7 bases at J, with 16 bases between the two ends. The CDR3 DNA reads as TGTGCCAGCAGCTTAGAATCCTCAGGGGAGGCTGGCTACACCTTC. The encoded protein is CASSLESSGEAGYTF.

As DNA, the CDR3 is TGCGCCAGTAGAGAAATAGGACAGGGGAGAACTGAAGCTTTCTTT. This gives the protein CASREIGQGRTEAFF. The rearrangement uses TRBV4-3 and TRBJ1-1; the match to TRBD1 covers 9 bases. The CDR3 is 15 residues long. Germline V CDR1 and CDR2: LGHNA, YSLEER. Losses at the gene ends were 9 bases for V and 5 bases for J; bases not matched to a gene: 13.

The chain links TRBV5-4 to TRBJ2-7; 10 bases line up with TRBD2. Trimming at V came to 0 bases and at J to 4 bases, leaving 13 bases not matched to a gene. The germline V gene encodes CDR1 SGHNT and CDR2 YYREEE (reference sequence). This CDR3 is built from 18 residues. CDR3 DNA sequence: TGTGCCAGCAGCTTGGAGGCTAGCGGGGGATCCCTGGTATACGAGCAGTACTTC. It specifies CASSLEASGGSLVYEQYF.

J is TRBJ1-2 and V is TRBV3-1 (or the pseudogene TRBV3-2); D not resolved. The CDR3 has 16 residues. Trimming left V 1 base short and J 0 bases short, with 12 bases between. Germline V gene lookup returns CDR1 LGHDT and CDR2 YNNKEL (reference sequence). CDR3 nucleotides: TGTGCCAGCAGCCAAGGAGGGCTACCTTCTAACTATGGCTACACCTTC. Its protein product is CASSQGGLPSNYGYTF.

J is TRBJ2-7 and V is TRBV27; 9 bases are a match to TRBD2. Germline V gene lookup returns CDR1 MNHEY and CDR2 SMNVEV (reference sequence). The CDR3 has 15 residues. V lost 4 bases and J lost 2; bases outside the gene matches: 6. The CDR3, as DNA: TGTGCCAGCAGTTCCCGACTAGCGGTCCCCTACGAGCAGTACTTC. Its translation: CASSSRLAVPYEQYF.

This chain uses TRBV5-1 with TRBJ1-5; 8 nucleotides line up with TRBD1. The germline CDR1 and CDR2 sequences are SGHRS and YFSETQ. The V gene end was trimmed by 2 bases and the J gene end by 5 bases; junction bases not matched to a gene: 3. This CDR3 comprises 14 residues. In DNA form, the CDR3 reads TGCGCCAGCAGCTTTACAGGGGGGGATCAGCCCCAGCATTTT. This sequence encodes CASSFTGGDQPQHF.

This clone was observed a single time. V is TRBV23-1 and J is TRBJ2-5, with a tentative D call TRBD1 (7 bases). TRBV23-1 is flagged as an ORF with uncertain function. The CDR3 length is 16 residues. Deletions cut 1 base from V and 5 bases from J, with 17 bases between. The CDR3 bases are TGCGCCAGCAGTCAATTATTCACAGGGGCGGGGGAGACCCAGTACTTC. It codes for CASSQLFTGAGETQYF.

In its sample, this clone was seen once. In DNA, the CDR3 is TGTGCCAGCAGCTGGGGGGCAAAAGAGACCCAGTACTTC. It codes for CASSWGAKETQYF. This chain connects TRBV7-9 to TRBJ2-5; D tentatively reads TRBD1 or TRBD2 (6 bases each). Germline V gene lookup returns CDR1 SEHNR and CDR2 FQNEAQ (reference sequence). The V end lost 4 bases, the J end lost 3 bases, and 9 bases lay between the germline ends. The CDR3 consists of 13 residues.

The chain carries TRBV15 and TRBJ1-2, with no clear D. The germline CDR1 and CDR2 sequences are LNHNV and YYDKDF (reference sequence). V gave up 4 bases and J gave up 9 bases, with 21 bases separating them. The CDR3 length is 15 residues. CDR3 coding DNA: TGTGCCACCAGCACCCAGACCCGGGCACAGCGGCGCTACACCTTC. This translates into CATSTQTRAQRRYTF.

This CDR3 is CASSFDTGGWISPQHF. CDR3 coding DNA: TGTGCCAGCAGTTTCGACACAGGGGGCTGGATCAGCCCCCAGCATTTT. The chain couples TRBV6-4 to TRBJ1-5, with 9 bases matching TRBD1. After removal of 5 bases from V and 10 bases from J, the junction contained 15 bases not matched to a gene. Germline V gene sequence: CDR1 MRHNA, CDR2 SNTAGT. The CDR3 runs to 16 residues.

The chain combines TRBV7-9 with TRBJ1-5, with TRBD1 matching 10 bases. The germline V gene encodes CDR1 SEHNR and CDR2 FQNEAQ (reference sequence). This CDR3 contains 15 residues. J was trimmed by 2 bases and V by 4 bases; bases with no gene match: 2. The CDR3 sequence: CASSYGTGGNQPQHF. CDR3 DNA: TGTGCCAGCAGCTATGGGACAGGGGGCAATCAGCCCCAGCATTTT. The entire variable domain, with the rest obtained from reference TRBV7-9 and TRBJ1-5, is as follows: DTGVSQNPRHKITKRGQNVTFRCDPISEHNRLYWYRQTLGQGPEFLTYFQNEAQLEKSRLLSDRFSAERPKGSFSTLEIQRTEQGDSAMYLCASSYGTGGNQPQHFGDGTRLSIL.

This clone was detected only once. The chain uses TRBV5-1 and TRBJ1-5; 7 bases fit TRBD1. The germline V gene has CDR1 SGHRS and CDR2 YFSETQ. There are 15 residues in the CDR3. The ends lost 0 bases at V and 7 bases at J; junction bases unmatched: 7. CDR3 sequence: CASSLGGQAGQPQHF. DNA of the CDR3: TGCGCCAGCAGCTTGGGTGGACAGGCCGGACAGCCCCAGCATTTT.

The CDR3 sequence: CASSYTGQPLEQFF. The DNA of the CDR3 is TGTGCCAGCAGCTACACCGGACAGCCGCTTGAGCAGTTCTTC. This chain connects TRBV7-2 to TRBJ2-1; tentatively, D is TRBD1 (6 bases). The CDR3 covers 14 residues. Deletions cut 4 bases from V and 9 bases from J, with 16 bases between. CDR1 and CDR2 from the germline V gene are SGHTA and FQGNSA.

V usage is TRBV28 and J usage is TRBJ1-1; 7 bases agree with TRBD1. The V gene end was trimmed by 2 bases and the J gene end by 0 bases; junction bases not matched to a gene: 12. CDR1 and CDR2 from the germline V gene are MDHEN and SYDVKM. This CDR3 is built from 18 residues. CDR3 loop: CASSLRTLPTGMNTEAFF. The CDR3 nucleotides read TGTGCCAGCAGTTTAAGGACCCTCCCGACAGGGATGAACACTGAAGCTTTCTTT.

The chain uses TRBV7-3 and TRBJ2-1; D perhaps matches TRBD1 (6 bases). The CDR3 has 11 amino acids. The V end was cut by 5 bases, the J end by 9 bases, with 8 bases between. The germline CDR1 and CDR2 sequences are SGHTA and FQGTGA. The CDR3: CASSTGLEQFF. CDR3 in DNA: TGTGCCAGCAGCACAGGGCTTGAGCAGTTCTTC. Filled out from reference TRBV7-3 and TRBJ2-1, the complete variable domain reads GAGVSQTPSNKVTEKGKYVELRCDPISGHTALYWYRQSLGQGPEFLIYFQGTGAADDSGLPNDRFFAVRPEGSVSTLKIQRTERGDSAVYLCASSTGLEQFFGPGTRLTVL.

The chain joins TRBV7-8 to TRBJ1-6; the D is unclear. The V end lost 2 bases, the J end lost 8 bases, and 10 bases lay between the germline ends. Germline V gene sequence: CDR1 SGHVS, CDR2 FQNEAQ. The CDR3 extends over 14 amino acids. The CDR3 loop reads CASSLRGIDSPLHF. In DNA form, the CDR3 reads TGTGCCAGCAGCTTACGAGGGATAGATTCACCCCTCCACTTT. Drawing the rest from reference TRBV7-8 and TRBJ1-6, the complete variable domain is GAGVSQSPRYKVAKRGQDVALRCDPISGHVSLFWYQQALGQGPEFLTYFQNEAQLDKSGLPSDRFFAERPEGSVSTLKIQRTQQEDSAVYLCASSLRGIDSPLHFGNGTRLTVT.